This T cell receptor beta chain came from a study of OX40 agonist ivuxolimab in advanced cancers. Study overall: Anti-PD-1, anti-PD-L1 or anti-CTLA-4 therapy given earlier was allowed, and roughly 38% had some.

Produced via immunoSEQ multiplex PCR; TCRdb's table is partial and in-frame only. The sample has some 150,000 clones, 90% seen once. It was autoimmune disease history or systemic immunosuppression that excluded patients. This receptor was obtained from an adult with an advanced solid tumor such as melanoma, head and neck, liver or kidney cancer. This sample comprised CD4+ or CD8+ T cells sorted from blood, obtained in a trial of the OX40 agonist ivuxolimab.

The chain's CDR3 is CASSSGTGDREQYF. The CDR3 region has the DNA TGCGCCAGCAGCTCCGGGACAGGGGACCGCGAGCAGTACTTC. The J gene is TRBJ2-7, the V gene TRBV5-1; 10 positions agree with TRBD1. The J segment lost 6 bases and the V segment lost 3 bases, leaving 6 bases of the junction unmatched. Germline V gives CDR1 SGHRS, CDR2 YFSETQ. The CDR3 spans 14 residues. Complete variable domain (other parts from reference TRBV5-1 and TRBJ2-7): KAGVTQTPRYLIKTRGQQVTLSCSPISGHRSVSWYQQTPGQGLQFLFEYFSETQRNKGNFPGRFSGRQFSNSRSEMNVSTLELGDSALYLCASSSGTGDREQYFGPGTRLTVT.